This T cell receptor (beta chain) appears in the sequencing data of a study of T cell responses to AZD1222 COVID-19 vaccine. V was clipped by 5 bases and J by 13 bases, with 12 bases between them. This CDR3 region has 12 residues. Notes on the study in general: Two AZD1222 doses significantly raised spike-specific TCR breadth and depth over controls. Only 6 or 7 AZD1222 recipients tested seropositive at baseline.

About this clone itself: The target antigen is unknown.

The data were produced by immunoSEQ multiplex PCR, yet TCRdb's version contains in-frame clones alone and is incomplete. Of 140,000 to 150,000 clones in the sample, about 90% were seen once. The TCR comes from an adult who received the MenACWY meningococcal vaccine as a control. Sequenced material: peripheral blood, taken 28 days after the second dose of the MenACWY control vaccine. V is TRBV12-3 or TRBV12-4 and J is TRBJ1-6; D not resolved. CDR3 amino acids: CASSTLTVPLHF. CDR3 nucleotide sequence: TGTGCCAGCAGTACGCTGACGGTCCCCCTCCACTTT.